This TCR beta chain was recovered during a study of technical replicates of blood from a handful of donors. Germline assignment: CDR1 SGHRS and CDR2 YFSETQ. The CDR3 is 17 amino acids. Some clones are missing from TCRdb's copy, which holds only in-frame ones; the method was immunoSEQ multiplex PCR. The table records 95,000 to 100,000 clones, 96% of them present only once. Material for sequencing was T cells isolated from PBMCs. The V call is TRBV5-1, the J call TRBJ2-6; 9 bases map to TRBD1. The TCR sequence derives from a human donor in good health. The CDR3 sequence: CACRRGQGNPGANVLTF. The CDR3, as DNA: TGCGCGTGCCGAAGGGGACAGGGCAACCCTGGGGCCAACGTCCTGACTTTC.